This T cell receptor (beta chain) comes out of a study of spatial heterogeneity in lung cancer. Broader study findings: In tumor T cells, estimated coverage reached roughly 7% for alpha chains and approximately 13% for beta chains. The number of expanded tumor alpha and beta chains correlated with mutation number.

Via MiXCR, TCRdb re-called the 5' RACE reads, giving one row per CDR3 protein. Of under 6,000 distinct CDR3 sequences in the sample, roughly 8.1% are singletons; the top ten hold 45%. This CDR3 contains 16 residues. J lost 6 bases, V lost 4 bases, and 13 bases had no gene match. Germline V CDR1 and CDR2: SGHRS, YFSETQ. This clonotype has a count of ten or more. What it binds is unknown. Sample time point: sample taken at primary tumor resection. The donors were 72 patients with non-small cell lung cancer that was early-stage and untreated. Whole RNA, which was extracted from tumor, nontumor lung tissue or frozen PBMC, was sequenced without any cell sorting.

This receptor was taken from a male donor with early-stage non-small cell lung cancer. Specimen: lung tumor tissue, collected at surgery. The chain combines TRBV5-1 with TRBJ2-7; TRBD2 agrees at 10 bases. The CDR3 DNA reads TGCGCCAGCAGCCTTTCCAGCGGGAGGGCCGGAGGCGAGCAGTACTTC. It specifies CASSLSSGRAGGEQYF.